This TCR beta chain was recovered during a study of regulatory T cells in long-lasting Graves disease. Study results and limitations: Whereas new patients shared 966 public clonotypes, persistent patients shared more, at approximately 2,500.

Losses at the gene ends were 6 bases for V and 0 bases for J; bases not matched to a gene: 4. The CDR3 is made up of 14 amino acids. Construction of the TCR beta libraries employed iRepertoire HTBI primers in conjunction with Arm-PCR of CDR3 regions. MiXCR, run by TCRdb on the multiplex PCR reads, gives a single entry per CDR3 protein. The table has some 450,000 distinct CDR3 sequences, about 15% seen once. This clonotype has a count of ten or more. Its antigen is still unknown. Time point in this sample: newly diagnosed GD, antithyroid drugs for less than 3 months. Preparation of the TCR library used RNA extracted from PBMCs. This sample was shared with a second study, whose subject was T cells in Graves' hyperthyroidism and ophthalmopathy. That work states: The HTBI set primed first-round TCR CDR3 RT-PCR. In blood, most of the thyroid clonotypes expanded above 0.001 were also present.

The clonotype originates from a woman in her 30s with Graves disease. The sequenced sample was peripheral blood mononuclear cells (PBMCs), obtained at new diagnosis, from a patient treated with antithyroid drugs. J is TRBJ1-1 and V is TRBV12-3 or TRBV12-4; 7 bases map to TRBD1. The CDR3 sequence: CASREGQLNTEAFF. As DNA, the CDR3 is TGTGCCAGCAGGGAGGGACAGTTGAACACTGAAGCTTTCTTT.